A single sample is the source of the 11 T cell receptor beta chains below, sequenced in a study of T-cell memory formation after mild COVID-19. TCRdb used MiXCR to reprocess the 5' RACE reads, holding one entry per CDR3 protein. The sample has roughly 300,000 distinct CDR3 sequences, around 13% seen once. The sequenced sample consisted of PBMCs or a T cell subset sorted from them (not recorded which). These receptors originate from a man younger than 35 who had mild COVID-19 (a few samples of this study predate the infection). Cell type and time point are not known.

This chain uses TRBV4-3 with TRBJ1-5; 8 nucleotides align to TRBD1. This CDR3 has 17 residues. The trim removed 2 bases at V and 6 bases at J, leaving 12 bases unmatched. Germline CDR1 is LGHNA and CDR2 is YSLEER. This CDR3 is CASSQLHRTGRGQPQHF. In DNA, the CDR3 is TGCGCCAGCAGCCAACTTCACCGGACAGGGAGAGGTCAGCCCCAGCATTTT.

The rearrangement links TRBV6-6 to TRBJ1-6; D perhaps matches TRBD1 (5 bases). The V and J ends lost 2 bases and 8 bases respectively, with 10 bases between them. The CDR3 is made up of 14 amino acids. CDR1 and CDR2 from the germline V gene are MNHNY and SVGAGI (reference sequence). The CDR3: CASSYRGPHSPLHF. CDR3 nucleotides: TGTGCCAGCAGTTACAGGGGCCCTCATTCACCCCTCCACTTT.

In its sample, this clonotype was seen many times. The J gene is TRBJ2-3, the V gene TRBV5-1, with TRBD1 identical over 7 bases. The J segment lost 4 bases and the V segment lost 2 bases, leaving 4 bases of the junction unmatched. This CDR3 region has 14 residues. CDR1 and CDR2 (germline): SGHRS, YFSETQ. CDR3 sequence: CASSFGQDADTQYF. In nucleotides, the CDR3 is TGCGCCAGCAGCTTCGGACAGGATGCAGATACGCAGTATTTT.

The J gene is TRBJ2-7, the V gene TRBV7-6; weak D call: TRBD2 (7 bases). Germline CDR1 SGHVS, CDR2 FNYEAQ. This CDR3 has 15 residues. V was pared by 4 bases and J by 3 bases, with 16 bases between. The CDR3 reads CASSSEMGGLYEQYF. CDR3 nucleotides: TGTGCCAGCAGCTCCGAGATGGGGGGGCTCTACGAGCAGTACTTC.

This clonotype was observed a few times. The chain recombines TRBV4-3 with TRBJ2-7; 8 nucleotides agree with TRBD1. Germline V gene lookup returns CDR1 LGHNA and CDR2 YSLEER. The CDR3 length is 15 residues. V shed 3 bases and J 3 bases; nucleotides not matched to a gene: 7. CDR3 nucleotide sequence: TGCGCCAGCAGCCAGTCCGGGACAGGCGGCTACGAGCAGTACTTC. It translates to CASSQSGTGGYEQYF.

This clonotype was seen a single time. This chain connects TRBV9 to TRBJ1-4; no clear D. Germline CDR1 and CDR2: SGDLS and YYNGEE. V lost 3 bases to trimming and J lost 8 bases, with 14 bases between them. This CDR3 is built from 14 residues. Here the CDR3 reads CASSADSHPEKLFF. CDR3 coding DNA: TGTGCCAGCAGCGCAGACTCCCACCCAGAAAAACTGTTTTTT.

The genes are TRBV2 and TRBJ2-7; D remains ambiguous. Germline V gives CDR1 SNHLY, CDR2 FYNNEI. With 6 bases removed from V and 0 bases from J, the gap between germline ends came to 6 bases. This CDR3 comprises 12 residues. The CDR3 DNA reads TGTGCCAGCAGGACGGACTCCTACGAGCAGTACGTC. Amino acids: CASRTDSYEQYV.

The chain carries TRBV14 and TRBJ2-5; D perhaps matches TRBD1 (5 bases). The V gene's germline CDR1 is SGHDN and CDR2 FVKESK. V shed 4 bases and J shed 1 base, with 10 bases lying between them. There are 14 residues in the CDR3. The CDR3 region is CASSPGHTQETQYF. The CDR3 DNA reads as TGTGCCAGCAGCCCCGGACATACCCAAGAGACCCAGTACTTC.

This clonotype was detected ten times or more. The V and J genes are TRBV7-2 and TRBJ2-1; 7 positions agree with TRBD1. Germline CDR1 reads SGHTA; CDR2 reads FQGNSA. Trimming removed 5 bases from V and 3 bases from J; junction bases left unmatched: 7. The CDR3 length is 15 residues. The CDR3 sequence is CASSLVQGLYNEQFF. The CDR3 region has the DNA TGTGCCAGCAGCCTGGTACAGGGGCTCTACAATGAGCAGTTCTTC.

This clonotype was counted between two and nine times. The J gene is TRBJ1-3, the V gene TRBV5-1, with a possible D match to TRBD1 (5 bases). V shed 4 bases and J shed 4 bases, with 12 bases lying between them. CDR3 size: 14 residues. Per germline, CDR1 SGHRS and CDR2 YFSETQ. CDR3 region: CASSRSRDGNTIYF. The CDR3 nucleotides read TGCGCCAGCAGCCGCTCACGGGACGGAAACACCATATATTTT.

The rearrangement uses TRBV5-6 and TRBJ2-3, with no clear D. The CDR3 length is 11 residues. Germline CDR1 reads SGHDT; CDR2 reads YYEEEE. Deletions cut 4 bases from V and 11 bases from J, with 11 bases between. CDR3 region: CASSRFGGQYF. In DNA form, the CDR3 reads TGTGCCAGCAGCCGCTTTGGTGGGCAGTATTTT.